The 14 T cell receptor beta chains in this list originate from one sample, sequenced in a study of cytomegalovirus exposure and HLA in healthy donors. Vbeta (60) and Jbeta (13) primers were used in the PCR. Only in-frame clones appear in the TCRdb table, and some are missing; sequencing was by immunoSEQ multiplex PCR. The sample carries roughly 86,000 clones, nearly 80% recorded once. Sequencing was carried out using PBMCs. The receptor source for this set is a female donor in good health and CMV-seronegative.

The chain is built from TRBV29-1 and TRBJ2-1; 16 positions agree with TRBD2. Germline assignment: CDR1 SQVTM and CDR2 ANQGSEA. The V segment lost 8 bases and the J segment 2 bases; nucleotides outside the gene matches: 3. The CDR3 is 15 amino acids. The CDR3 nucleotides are TGCAGCACGGGACTAGCGGGAGGGGCCTACAATGAGCAGTTCTTC. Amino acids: CSTGLAGGAYNEQFF.

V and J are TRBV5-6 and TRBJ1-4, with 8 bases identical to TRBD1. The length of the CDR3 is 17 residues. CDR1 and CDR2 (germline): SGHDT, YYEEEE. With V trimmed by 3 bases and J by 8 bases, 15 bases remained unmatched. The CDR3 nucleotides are TGTGCCAGCAGCTCACCCGGGGAGACAGGGGTGGGGGAAAAACTGTTTTTT. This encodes CASSSPGETGVGEKLFF.

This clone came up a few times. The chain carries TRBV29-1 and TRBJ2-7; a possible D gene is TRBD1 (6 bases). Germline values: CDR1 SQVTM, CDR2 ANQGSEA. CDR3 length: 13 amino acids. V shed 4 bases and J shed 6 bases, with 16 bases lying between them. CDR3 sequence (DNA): TGCAGCGTTGTTGGGGCAGGGGAAGCCGAGCAGTACTTC. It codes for CSVVGAGEAEQYF.

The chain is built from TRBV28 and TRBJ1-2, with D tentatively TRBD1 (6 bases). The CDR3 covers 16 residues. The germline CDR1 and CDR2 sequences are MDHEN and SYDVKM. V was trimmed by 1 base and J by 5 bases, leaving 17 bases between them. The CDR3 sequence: CASSLSGTRPGYGYTF. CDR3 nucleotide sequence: TGTGCCAGCAGTTTATCAGGGACACGGCCTGGGTATGGCTACACCTTC.

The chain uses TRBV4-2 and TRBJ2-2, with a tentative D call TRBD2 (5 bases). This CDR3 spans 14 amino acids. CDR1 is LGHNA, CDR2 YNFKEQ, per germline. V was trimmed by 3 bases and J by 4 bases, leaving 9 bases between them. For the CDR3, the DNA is TGTGCCAGCAGCCAGAGAGAGGGCACCGGGGAGCTGTTTTTT. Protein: CASSQREGTGELFF.

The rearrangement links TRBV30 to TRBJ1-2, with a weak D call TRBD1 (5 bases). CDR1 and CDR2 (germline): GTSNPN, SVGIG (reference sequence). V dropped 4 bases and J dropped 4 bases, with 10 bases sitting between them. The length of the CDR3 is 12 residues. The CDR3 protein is CAWTPGGYGYTF. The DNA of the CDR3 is TGTGCCTGGACCCCCGGGGGCTATGGCTACACCTTC.

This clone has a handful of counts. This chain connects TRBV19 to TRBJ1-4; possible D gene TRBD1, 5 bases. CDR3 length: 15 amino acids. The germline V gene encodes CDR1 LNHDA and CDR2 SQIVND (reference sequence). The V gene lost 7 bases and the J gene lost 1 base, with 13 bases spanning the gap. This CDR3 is CASKKGPGTNEKLFF. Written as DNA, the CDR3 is TGTGCCAGTAAAAAGGGGCCGGGAACTAATGAAAAACTGTTTTTT.

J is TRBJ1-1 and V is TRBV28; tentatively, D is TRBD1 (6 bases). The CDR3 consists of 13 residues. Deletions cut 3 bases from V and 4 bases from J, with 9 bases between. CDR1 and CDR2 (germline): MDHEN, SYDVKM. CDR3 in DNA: TGTGCCAGCAGTTTGGGACAAATCACTGAAGCTTTCTTT. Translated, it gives CASSLGQITEAFF.

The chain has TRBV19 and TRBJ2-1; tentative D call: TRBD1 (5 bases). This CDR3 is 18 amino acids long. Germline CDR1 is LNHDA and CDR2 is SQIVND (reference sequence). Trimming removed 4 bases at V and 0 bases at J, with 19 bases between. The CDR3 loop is CASSRAPLQGGSYNEQFF. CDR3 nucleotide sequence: TGTGCCAGTAGTAGGGCGCCCCTTCAGGGCGGCTCCTACAATGAGCAGTTCTTC. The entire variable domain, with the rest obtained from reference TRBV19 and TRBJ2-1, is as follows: DGGITQSPKYLFRKEGQNVTLSCEQNLNHDAMYWYRQDPGQGLRLIYYSQIVNDFQKGDIAEGYSVSREKKESFPLTVTSAQKNPTAFYLCASSRAPLQGGSYNEQFFGPGTRLTVL.

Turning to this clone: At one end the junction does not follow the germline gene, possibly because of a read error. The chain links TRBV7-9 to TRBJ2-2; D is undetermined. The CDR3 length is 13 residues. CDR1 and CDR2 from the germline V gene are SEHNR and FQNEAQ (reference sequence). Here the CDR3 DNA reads TGTTCCAGCAGCCTTGGGCCACCCGGAGAGCTGTTTTTT. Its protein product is CSSSLGPPGELFF.

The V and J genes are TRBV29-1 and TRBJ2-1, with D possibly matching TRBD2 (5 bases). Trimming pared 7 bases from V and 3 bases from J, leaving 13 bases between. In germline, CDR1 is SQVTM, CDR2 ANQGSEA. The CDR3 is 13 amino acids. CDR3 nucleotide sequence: TGCAGCGGATCCTCCCGGGACTACAATGAGCAGTTCTTC. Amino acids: CSGSSRDYNEQFF.

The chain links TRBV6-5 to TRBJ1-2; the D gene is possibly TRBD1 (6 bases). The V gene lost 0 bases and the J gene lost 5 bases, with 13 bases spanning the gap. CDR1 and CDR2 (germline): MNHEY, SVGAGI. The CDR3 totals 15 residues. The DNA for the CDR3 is TGTGCCAGCAGTTACTCTGGGGGGGCGCGTTATGGCTACACCTTC. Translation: CASSYSGGARYGYTF.

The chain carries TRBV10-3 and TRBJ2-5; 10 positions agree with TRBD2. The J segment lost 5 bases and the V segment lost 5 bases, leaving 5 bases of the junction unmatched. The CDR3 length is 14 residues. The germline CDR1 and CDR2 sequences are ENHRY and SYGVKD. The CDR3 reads CAISSGRAGETQYF. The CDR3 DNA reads TGTGCCATCAGTAGCGGGAGGGCGGGCGAGACCCAGTACTTC.

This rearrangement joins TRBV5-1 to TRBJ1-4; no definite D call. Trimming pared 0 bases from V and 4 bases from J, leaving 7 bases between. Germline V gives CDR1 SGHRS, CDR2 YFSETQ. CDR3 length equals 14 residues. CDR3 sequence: CASSLDGSNEKLFF. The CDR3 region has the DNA TGCGCCAGCAGCTTGGACGGGAGTAATGAAAAACTGTTTTTT.